These 5 T cell receptor beta chains were all obtained from the same sample, sequenced in a study of T cell responses to AZD1222 COVID-19 vaccine. The protocol was immunoSEQ multiplex PCR, while the TCRdb copy is restricted to in-frame clones and leaves out a portion. The sample has around 110,000 clones; roughly 92% are singletons. This specimen was peripheral blood, taken 28 days after the second AZD1222 dose. The source is an adult who received the AZD1222 COVID-19 vaccine.

V and J are TRBV5-8 and TRBJ2-7, with D possibly matching TRBD2 (5 bases). The germline V gene encodes CDR1 SGHTS and CDR2 YDEGEE. V lost 2 bases, J lost 2 bases, and 11 bases lay in between. The CDR3 extends over 14 amino acids. The CDR3 DNA reads TGTGCCAGCAGCTTTCGGGGTGCCCCCTACGAGCAGTACTTC. Translating gives CASSFRGAPYEQYF.

The chain has TRBV6-5 and TRBJ1-1, with 8 bases aligning to TRBD1. The CDR3 runs to 15 residues. The V segment lost 7 bases and the J segment 4 bases; nucleotides outside the gene matches: 11. CDR1 is MNHEY and CDR2 is SVGAGI in the germline V gene. The CDR3 DNA sequence: TGTGCCAGCAAAGTAATGGGACAGGTTGGCACTGAAGCTTTCTTT. Protein: CASKVMGQVGTEAFF.

The rearrangement joins TRBV7-3 to TRBJ2-4; TRBD1 is a possible D gene (5 bases). CDR1 is SGHTA and CDR2 is FQGTGA in the germline V gene. CDR3 length: 16 amino acids. V was pared by 4 bases and J by 0 bases, with 13 bases between. The CDR3 nucleotides are TGTGCCAGCAGCTCTCTAGACAGCCTAGCCAAAAACATTCAGTACTTC. This codes for CASSSLDSLAKNIQYF. The whole variable domain, remainder taken from reference TRBV7-3 and TRBJ2-4, is GAGVSQTPSNKVTEKGKYVELRCDPISGHTALYWYRQSLGQGPEFLIYFQGTGAADDSGLPNDRFFAVRPEGSVSTLKIQRTERGDSAVYLCASSSLDSLAKNIQYFGAGTRLSVL.

The genes are TRBV27 and TRBJ1-5, with a weak D call TRBD1 (5 bases). Trimming stripped 6 bases from V and 3 bases from J, with 15 bases between. CDR1 is MNHEY, CDR2 SMNVEV, per germline (reference sequence). There are 15 residues in the CDR3. The CDR3 is CASRRDVGHNQPQHF. The CDR3 DNA reads TGTGCCAGCAGGCGGGACGTAGGCCACAATCAGCCCCAGCATTTT.

The CDR3 DNA is TGTGCCAGCAGTCCCTCGGGACAGGTCTATGGCTACACCTTC. Protein: CASSPSGQVYGYTF. The V and J genes are TRBV28 and TRBJ1-2, with TRBD1 matching 8 bases. This CDR3 spans 14 amino acids. Per the germline V gene, CDR1 is MDHEN and CDR2 is SYDVKM. Trimming removed 5 bases from V and 4 bases from J; junction bases left unmatched: 6.